This T cell receptor beta chain was documented in a study of T cell responses to AZD1222 COVID-19 vaccine. The data were produced by immunoSEQ multiplex PCR, yet TCRdb's version contains in-frame clones alone and is incomplete. The table lists about 140,000 clones, 85% to 90% of them singletons. The CDR3 totals 17 residues. V shed 1 base, J shed 5 bases, and the junction held 13 bases outside the gene matches. CDR1 LGHDT and CDR2 YNNKEL come from the germline V gene (reference sequence). This specimen consisted of peripheral blood, obtained on day 0 of AZD1222 vaccination. This sequence joins TRBV3-1 (or the pseudogene TRBV3-2) and TRBJ2-5, with 7 bases fitting TRBD2. This receptor was identified in an adult in good health. Here the CDR3 reads CASSQVARTRSEETQYF. In DNA, the CDR3 is TGTGCCAGCAGCCAAGTTGCACGGACTAGATCGGAGGAGACCCAGTACTTC.